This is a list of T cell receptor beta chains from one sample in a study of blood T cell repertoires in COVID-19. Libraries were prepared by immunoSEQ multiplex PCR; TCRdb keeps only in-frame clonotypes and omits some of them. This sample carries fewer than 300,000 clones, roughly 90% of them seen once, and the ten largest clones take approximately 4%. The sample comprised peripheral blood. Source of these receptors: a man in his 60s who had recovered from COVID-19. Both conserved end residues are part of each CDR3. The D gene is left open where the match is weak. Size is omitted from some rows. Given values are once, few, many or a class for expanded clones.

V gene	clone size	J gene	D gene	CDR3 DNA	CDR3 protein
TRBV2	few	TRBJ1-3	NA	TGTGCCAGCAGTCCGCTTTCAGGACTCACGTTT	CASSPLSGLTF
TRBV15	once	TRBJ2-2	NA	TGTGCCACCAGCAGAGAGGACATCACCGGGGAGCTGTTTTTT	CATSREDITGELFF
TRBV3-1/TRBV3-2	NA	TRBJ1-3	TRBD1	TGTGCCAGCAGCCAAGGACAGGGTACCGCTGGAAACACCATATATTTT	CASSQGQGTAGNTIYF
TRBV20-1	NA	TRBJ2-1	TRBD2	TGCAGTGCTAGTTTGAGCGGGGGGGCCTACAATGAGCAGTTCTTC	CSASLSGGAYNEQFF
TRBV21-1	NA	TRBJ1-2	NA	TGTGCCAGCAGCAACCCGGACAGGGGGCCAGGATATGGCTACACCTTC	CASSNPDRGPGYGYTF
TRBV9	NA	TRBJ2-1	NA	TGTGCCAGCAGCATAACTAATGAGCAGTTCTTC	CASSITNEQFF
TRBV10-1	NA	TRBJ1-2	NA	TGCGCCAACCGGATCCATGCCGGGACTGACCGAGCTAACTATGGCTACACCTTC	CANRIHAGTDRANYGYTF
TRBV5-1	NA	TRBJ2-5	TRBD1	TGCGCCAGCAGCCCTGGGACAGGGCCCCCCCAAGAGACCCAGTACTTC	CASSPGTGPPQETQYF
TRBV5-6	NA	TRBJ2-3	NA	TGTGCCAGCAGCAAAGGGAACAGGGGCACAGATACGCAGTATTTT	CASSKGNRGTDTQYF
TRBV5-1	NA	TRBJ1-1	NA	TGCGCCAGCAGCTTGAAGGGGGAAATCACTGAAGCTTTCTTT	CASSLKGEITEAFF
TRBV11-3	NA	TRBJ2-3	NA	TGTGCCAGCAGCCCAGGGCGGGGCCCCCGGGATACGCAGTATTTT	CASSPGRGPRDTQYF
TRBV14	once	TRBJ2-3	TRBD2	TGTGCCAGCAGCCTCCATAGCCTAGCGGGAAGCACAGATACGCAGTATTTT	CASSLHSLAGSTDTQYF
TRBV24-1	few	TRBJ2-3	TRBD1	TGTGCCACCAGTGAGGGTACTGTGGGACAGGAATACGATACGCAGTATTTT	CATSEGTVGQEYDTQYF
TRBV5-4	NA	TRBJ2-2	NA	TGTGCCAGCAGCTTGCGGCGGGGATCGACCGGGGAGCTGTTTTTT	CASSLRRGSTGELFF
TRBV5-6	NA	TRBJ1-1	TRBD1	TGTGCCAGCAGCTTGACCGGGACAGGTAGGCCGAACACTGAAGCTTTCTTT	CASSLTGTGRPNTEAFF
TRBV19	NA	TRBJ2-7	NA	TGTGCCAGTAGTTCTCCTACCTACGAGCAGTACTTC	CASSSPTYEQYF
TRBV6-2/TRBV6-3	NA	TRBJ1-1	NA	TGTGCCAGCAGTCGCCACTCACAGCAGAACACTGAAGCTTTCTTT	CASSRHSQQNTEAFF
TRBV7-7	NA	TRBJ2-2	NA	TGTGCCAGCAGCGAGACAGGGAAGAGGGAGGTCACCGGGGAGCTGTTTTTT	CASSETGKREVTGELFF
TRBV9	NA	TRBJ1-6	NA	TGTGCCAGCAGCCCCCTTGAGCGAGAAAATTCACCCCTCCACTTT	CASSPLERENSPLHF
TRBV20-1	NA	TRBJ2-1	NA	TGCAGTGCTAGGCCAGGTGGGGAGCAGTTCTTC	CSARPGGEQFF
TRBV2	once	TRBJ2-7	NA	TGTGCCGTCGATGGGGCGGGGGCCTCCTACGAGCAGTACTTC	CAVDGAGASYEQYF
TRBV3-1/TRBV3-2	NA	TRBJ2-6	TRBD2	TGTGCCAGCAGCCAGCGGGGGAGGGCTGGGGCCAACGTCCTGACTTTC	CASSQRGRAGANVLTF
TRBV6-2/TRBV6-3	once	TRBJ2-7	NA	TGTGCCAGCAGTTGGGACAAGGCATACGAGCAGTACTTC	CASSWDKAYEQYF
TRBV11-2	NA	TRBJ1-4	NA	TGTGCCAGCAGCTTAGTCCCTTTGTCAACTAATGAAAAACTGTTTTTT	CASSLVPLSTNEKLFF
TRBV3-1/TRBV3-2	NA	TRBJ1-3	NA	TGTGCCAGCGGCCTACGACAGATTTTGTATTTT	CASGLRQILYF
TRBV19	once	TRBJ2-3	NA	TGTGCCAGTAGTATTCGCGTGCGGCCAGATACGCAGTATTTT	CASSIRVRPDTQYF
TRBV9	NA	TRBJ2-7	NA	TGTGCCAGCAGCCCGGGAATGTTGGCGGCCACATACGAGCAGTACTTC	CASSPGMLAATYEQYF
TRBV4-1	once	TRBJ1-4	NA	TGCGCCAGCAGCCCCGGTGACAGCATTAATGAAAAACTGTTTTTT	CASSPGDSINEKLFF
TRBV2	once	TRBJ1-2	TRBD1	TGTGCCAGCAGTGAAAGACGCGGACAGGACTATGGCTACACCTTC	CASSERRGQDYGYTF
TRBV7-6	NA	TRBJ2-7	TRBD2	TGTGCCAGCAGCCTAGGGACTAGCGGGGGGGTCGAGCAGTACTTC	CASSLGTSGGVEQYF
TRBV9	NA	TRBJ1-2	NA	TGTGCCAGCTCCTCCGGTAGCTATGGCTACACCTTC	CASSSGSYGYTF
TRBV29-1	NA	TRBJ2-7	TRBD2	TGCAGCGGGAGGGAGGGTGCCTACGAGCAGTACTTC	CSGREGAYEQYF
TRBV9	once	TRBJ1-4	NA	TGTGCCAGCAGCGTCTCTGTGGGGCACGATGAAAAACTGTTTTTT	CASSVSVGHDEKLFF
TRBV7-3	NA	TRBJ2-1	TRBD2	TGTGCCAGCAGCTTAACAAAGTTGGACTCCAGCGGGAATTACAATGAGCAGTTCTTC	CASSLTKLDSSGNYNEQFF
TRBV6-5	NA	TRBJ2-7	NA	TGTGCCAGCACTATCCAGGGCTACGAGCAGTACTTC	CASTIQGYEQYF
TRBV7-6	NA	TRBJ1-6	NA	TGTGCCAGCAGCTTACGCCAGGAGGGAGTTAATTCACCCCTCCACTTT	CASSLRQEGVNSPLHF
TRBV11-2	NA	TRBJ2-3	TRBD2	TGTGCCAGCAGGGGGACTAGCGGGGGATATAGCACAGATACGCAGTATTTT	CASRGTSGGYSTDTQYF
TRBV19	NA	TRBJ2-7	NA	TGTGCCAGTAGTATCGTCACGGGCTACGAGCAGTACTTC	CASSIVTGYEQYF
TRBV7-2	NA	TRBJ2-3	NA	TGTGCCAGCAGCTTAGGATTAGCGGCAGATACGCAGTATTTT	CASSLGLAADTQYF
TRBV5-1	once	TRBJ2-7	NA	TGCGCCAGCAGCCTCCGGGACTCCGACTACGAGCAGTACTTC	CASSLRDSDYEQYF
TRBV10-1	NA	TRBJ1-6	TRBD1	TGCGCCAGAGCCGCCCCCCCACAGGGGCCTTACTATAATTCACCCCTCCACTTT	CARAAPPQGPYYNSPLHF
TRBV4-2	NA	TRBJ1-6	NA	TGTGCCAGCAGCCAAGATGGACAGCGACCAGAATCACCCCTCCACTTT	CASSQDGQRPESPLHF
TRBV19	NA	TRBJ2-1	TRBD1	TGTGCCAGTACCCAGGGGGACAGACTCTACAATGAGCAGTTCTTC	CASTQGDRLYNEQFF
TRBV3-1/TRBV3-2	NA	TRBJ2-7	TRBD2	TGTGCCAGCAGCCAATTCACTAGCGGGTTAACCTACGAGCAGTACTTC	CASSQFTSGLTYEQYF
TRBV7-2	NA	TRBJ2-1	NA	TGTGCCAGCAGCTTAGTACAGGGACAATACAATGAGCAGTTCTTC	CASSLVQGQYNEQFF
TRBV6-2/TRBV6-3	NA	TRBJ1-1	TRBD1	TGTGCCAGCAGTTACAAACAGGGGTCCCTGAGGACTGAAGCTTTCTTT	CASSYKQGSLRTEAFF
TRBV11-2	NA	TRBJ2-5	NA	TGTGCCAGCAGCTTAGATCGAGAGACCCAGTACTTC	CASSLDRETQYF
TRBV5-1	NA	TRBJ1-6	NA	TGCGCCAGCAGCCCAGACAGCTATTCACCCCTCCACTTT	CASSPDSYSPLHF
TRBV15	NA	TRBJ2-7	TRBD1	TGTGCCACCAGCAGACCAGGGACAGGGACCTACGAGCAGTACTTC	CATSRPGTGTYEQYF
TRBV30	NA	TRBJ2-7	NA	TGTGCCTGGAGTGTTAGGGGCCTAACCTACGAGCAGTACTTC	CAWSVRGLTYEQYF
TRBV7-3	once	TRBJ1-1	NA	TGTGCCAGCAGCTTAGGGGAGAATGCTTTCTTT	CASSLGENAFF
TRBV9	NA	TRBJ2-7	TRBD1	TGTGCCAGCAGCCCTAATAAAATTCTAGACAGGGATGTGGGCGAGCAGTACTTC	CASSPNKILDRDVGEQYF
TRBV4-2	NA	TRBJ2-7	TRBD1	TGTGCCAGCAGCCAAGGCGACGGGACAGGGTACCCCTACGAGCAGTACTTC	CASSQGDGTGYPYEQYF
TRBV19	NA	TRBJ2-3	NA	TGTGCCAGTAGCCAACCTCTAGTGACGACAGATACGCAGTATTTT	CASSQPLVTTDTQYF
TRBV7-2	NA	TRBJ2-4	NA	TGTGCCAGCAGCTCCACTGACATTCAGTACTTC	CASSSTDIQYF